These 14 T cell receptor beta chains share one sample of origin, sequenced in a study of PD-1 blockade in classical Hodgkin lymphoma. Brentuximab vedotin exposure varied, and every patient relapsed after autologous stem cell transplantation. Generated by immunoSEQ multiplex PCR, the TCRdb table keeps only in-frame clones and is missing some. The table has approximately 60,000 clones, roughly 88% seen once. The sequences come from peripheral blood mononuclear cells (PBMCs), collected at baseline. These receptors were collected from a human donor with classical Hodgkin lymphoma.

The V gene is TRBV30, the J gene TRBJ1-2; D possibly corresponds to TRBD1 (5 bases). The CDR3 is 11 residues long. V lost 3 bases, J lost 6 bases, and 8 bases lay in between. Per germline, CDR1 GTSNPN and CDR2 SVGIG (reference sequence). CDR3 sequence (DNA): TGTGCCTGGAGACGGGGGAATGGCTACACCTTC. Protein product: CAWRRGNGYTF.

The chain couples TRBV9 to TRBJ2-1, with D uncertain. Trimming removed 0 bases at V and 5 bases at J, with 6 bases between. Per the germline V gene, CDR1 is SGDLS and CDR2 is YYNGEE. There are 13 residues in the CDR3. Written as DNA, the CDR3 is TGTGCCAGCAGCGTAGGTAAGGACAATGAGCAGTTCTTC. Translating it yields CASSVGKDNEQFF.

The rearrangement joins TRBV28 to TRBJ2-7; 8 bases are a match to TRBD1. The germline gives CDR1 MDHEN, CDR2 SYDVKM. CDR3 length equals 17 residues. V lost 4 bases and J lost 4; bases outside the gene matches: 15. DNA for the CDR3: TGTGCCAGCAGTTCCCAGGGGGCGGCTAGCGTGGTATACGAGCAGTACTTC. Its protein product is CASSSQGAASVVYEQYF.

The DNA of the CDR3 is TGCGCCAGCAGCCTGGGGACAGGGCGGTACGAGCAGTACTTC. Amino acids: CASSLGTGRYEQYF. The chain couples TRBV4-3 to TRBJ2-7; 9 nucleotides line up with TRBD1. The CDR3 has 14 residues. Germline lookup yields CDR1 LGHNA and CDR2 YSLEER. Germline trimming cut 4 bases from V and 4 bases from J; bases unmatched to any gene: 5.

This clone was observed a handful of times. V and J are TRBV4-2 and TRBJ1-6, with 8 bases matching TRBD1. The germline CDR1 and CDR2 sequences are LGHNA and YNFKEQ. There are 16 residues in the CDR3. J lost 6 bases, V lost 0 bases, and 4 bases had no gene match. The CDR3 here is CASSQERTGTNSPLHF. CDR3 nucleotide sequence: TGTGCCAGCAGCCAAGAACGGACAGGGACTAATTCACCCCTCCACTTT.

This clone was found a few times. This sequence joins TRBV6-6 and TRBJ1-2; D possibly corresponds to TRBD1 (5 bases). The CDR3 totals 15 residues. The V end was cut by 5 bases, the J end by 0 bases, with 13 bases between. The germline V gene has CDR1 MNHNY and CDR2 SVGAGI (reference sequence). CDR3 amino acids: CASSPQPGANYGYTF. The CDR3 DNA follows: TGTGCCAGCAGTCCGCAGCCGGGGGCTAACTATGGCTACACCTTC.

The rearrangement uses TRBV11-2 and TRBJ2-1, with D maybe TRBD2 (5 bases). Trimming removed 1 base from V and 5 bases from J, with 12 bases in between. The CDR3 is made up of 15 amino acids. Germline V lookup: CDR1 SGHAT, CDR2 FQNNGV. CDR3 loop: CASSLVAGPHNEQFF. CDR3 sequence (DNA): TGTGCCAGCAGCTTAGTTGCGGGCCCTCACAATGAGCAGTTCTTC.

This clone was detected only a few times. The rearrangement joins TRBV7-2 to TRBJ1-5, with a tentative D call TRBD1 (5 bases). This CDR3 comprises 15 residues. V was clipped by 1 base and J by 9 bases, with 16 bases between them. Germline V lookup: CDR1 SGHTA, CDR2 FQGNSA. The CDR3: CASSLDPHPGGPQHF. The CDR3, as DNA: TGTGCCAGCAGCTTAGATCCTCACCCGGGGGGGCCCCAGCATTTT.

The chain is built from TRBV9 and TRBJ2-1; unclear D gene. The CDR3 runs 14 residues. The V gene lost 0 bases and the J gene lost 6 bases, with 10 bases spanning the gap. Looked up from germline, CDR1 is SGDLS and CDR2 is YYNGEE. The CDR3 coding sequence is TGTGCCAGCAGCGTAGGGGCAGACTTCAATGAGCAGTTCTTC. Translating it yields CASSVGADFNEQFF.

The chain employs TRBV10-3 and TRBJ2-1; no clear D gene. Deletions cut 3 bases from V and 4 bases from J, with 13 bases between. This CDR3 has 15 amino acids. Germline loops: CDR1 ENHRY, CDR2 SYGVKD. The CDR3 loop is CAISEGSNLYNEQFF. In DNA form, the CDR3 reads TGTGCCATCAGTGAAGGTTCAAACCTATACAATGAGCAGTTCTTC.

The chain uses TRBV12-5 and TRBJ2-2; no firm D call. There are 14 residues in the CDR3. Trimming took off 6 bases at V and 4 bases at J, with 12 bases between the two ends. Germline V lookup: CDR1 LGHNT, CDR2 FRNRAP. The CDR3 is CASGSDPFTGELFF. The CDR3 bases are TGTGCTAGTGGGTCCGACCCATTCACCGGGGAGCTGTTTTTT.

This clone was counted a single time. This chain links TRBV7-8 with TRBJ2-1, with 7 nucleotides matching TRBD1. The V gene's germline CDR1 is SGHVS and CDR2 FQNEAQ. Trimming took 5 bases from V and 0 from J; bases not matched to a gene: 4. This CDR3 region has 15 residues. For the CDR3, the DNA is TGTGCCAGCAGCGCAACAGGGGTCTCCTACAATGAGCAGTTCTTC. It is translated as CASSATGVSYNEQFF.

The V call is TRBV11-3, the J call TRBJ1-6, with D tentatively TRBD1 (5 bases). The V end was cut by 4 bases, the J end by 9 bases, with 10 bases between. The CDR3 has 13 amino acids. Germline V gene sequence: CDR1 SGHNT, CDR2 YENEEA. The CDR3 bases are TGTGCCAGCAGCTCGGGGCTGCCTTCACCCCTCCACTTT. It yields the protein CASSSGLPSPLHF.

The chain links TRBV7-2 to TRBJ1-2, with D possibly matching TRBD1 (5 bases). In germline, CDR1 is SGHTA, CDR2 FQGNSA. The V and J ends lost 5 bases and 3 bases respectively, with 13 bases between them. The CDR3 extends over 14 amino acids. Written as DNA, the CDR3 is TGTGCCAGCAGCCTTGACAGCGCCTACTATGGCTACACCTTC. It encodes CASSLDSAYYGYTF.